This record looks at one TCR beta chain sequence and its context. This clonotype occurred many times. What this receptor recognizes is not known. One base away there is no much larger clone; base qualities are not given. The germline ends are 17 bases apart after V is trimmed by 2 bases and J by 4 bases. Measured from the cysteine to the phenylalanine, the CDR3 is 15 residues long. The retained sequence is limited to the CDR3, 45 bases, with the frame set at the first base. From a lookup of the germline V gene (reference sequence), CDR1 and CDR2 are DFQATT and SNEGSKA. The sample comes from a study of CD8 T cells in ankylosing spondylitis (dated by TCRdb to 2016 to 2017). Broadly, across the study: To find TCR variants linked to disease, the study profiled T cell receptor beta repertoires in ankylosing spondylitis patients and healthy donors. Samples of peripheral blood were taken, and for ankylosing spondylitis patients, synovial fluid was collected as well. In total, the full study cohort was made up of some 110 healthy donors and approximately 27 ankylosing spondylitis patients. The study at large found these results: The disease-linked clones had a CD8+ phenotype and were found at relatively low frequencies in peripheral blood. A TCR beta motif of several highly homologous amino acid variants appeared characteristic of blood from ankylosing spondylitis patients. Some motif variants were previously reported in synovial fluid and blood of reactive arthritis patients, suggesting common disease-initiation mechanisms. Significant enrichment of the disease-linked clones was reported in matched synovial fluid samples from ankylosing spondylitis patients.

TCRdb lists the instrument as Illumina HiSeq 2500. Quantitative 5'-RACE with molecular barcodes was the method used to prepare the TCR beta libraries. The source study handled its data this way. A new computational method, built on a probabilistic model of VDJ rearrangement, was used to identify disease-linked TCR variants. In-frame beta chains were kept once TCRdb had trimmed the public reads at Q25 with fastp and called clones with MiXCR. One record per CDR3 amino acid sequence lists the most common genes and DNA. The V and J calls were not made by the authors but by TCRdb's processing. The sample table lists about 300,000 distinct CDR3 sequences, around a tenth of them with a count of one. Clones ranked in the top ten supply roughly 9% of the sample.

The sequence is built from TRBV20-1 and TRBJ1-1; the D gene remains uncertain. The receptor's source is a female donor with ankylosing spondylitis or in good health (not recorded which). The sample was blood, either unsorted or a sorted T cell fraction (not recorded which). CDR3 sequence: CSARLTGSMATEAFF. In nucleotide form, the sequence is TGCAGTGCTAGATTGACGGGATCCATGGCCACTGAAGCTTTCTTT.